Below are 18 T cell receptor beta chains sequenced from a single sample in a study of cytomegalovirus exposure and HLA in healthy donors. PCR was performed using 60 Vbeta and 13 Jbeta primers. Profiled with immunoSEQ multiplex PCR; TCRdb holds only in-frame clones, not every one. The sample has around 120,000 clones; about four fifths are singletons. Sample: PBMCs. These receptors were collected from a female donor in good health and CMV-seropositive.

The chain is built from TRBV7-6 and TRBJ2-2, with 15 bases matching TRBD2. Germline trimming cut 1 base from V and 5 bases from J; bases unmatched to any gene: 2. Germline V gives CDR1 SGHVS, CDR2 FNYEAQ. The CDR3 has 17 residues. CDR3 in DNA: TGTGCCAGCAGCTTAGAGGGGACTAGCGGGGGGACCGGGGAGCTGTTTTTT. Protein product: CASSLEGTSGGTGELFF.

This clone was seen just once. The chain recombines TRBV29-1 with TRBJ1-2; TRBD1 matches 7 bases. The CDR3 covers 14 residues. CDR1 is SQVTM and CDR2 is ANQGSEA in the germline V gene. The V gene end was trimmed by 4 bases and the J gene end by 3 bases; junction bases not matched to a gene: 8. This CDR3 is CSVAPGGGDYGYTF. CDR3 in DNA: TGCAGCGTTGCCCCCGGAGGGGGCGACTATGGCTACACCTTC.

This chain connects TRBV30 to TRBJ1-2; TRBD1 aligns across 7 bases. The CDR3 has 12 residues. J lost 4 bases, V lost 5 bases, and 4 bases had no gene match. Looked up from germline, CDR1 is GTSNPN and CDR2 is SVGIG (reference sequence). The DNA for the CDR3 is TGTGCCTGGTCGACAGGGTCCTATGGCTACACCTTC. This codes for CAWSTGSYGYTF.

The chain is built from TRBV7-9 and TRBJ1-1; D not resolved. Germline CDR1 reads SEHNR; CDR2 reads FQNEAQ (reference sequence). V lost 3 bases and J 1 base, leaving 3 bases between the germline ends. The CDR3 runs 12 residues. In DNA, the CDR3 is TGTGCCAGCAGCTTCGGGAACACTGAAGCTTTCTTT. It codes for CASSFGNTEAFF.

The rearrangement joins TRBV6-1 to TRBJ1-4, with TRBD1 as a possible D gene (5 bases). V lost 8 bases and J 6 bases, leaving 13 bases between the germline ends. This CDR3 has 13 amino acids. The germline V gene encodes CDR1 MNHNS and CDR2 SASEGT. The CDR3 region has the DNA TGTGCCAGCGCAGGGTTTTTCGATGAAAAACTGTTTTTT. Encoded protein: CASAGFFDEKLFF.

The chain uses TRBV7-2 and TRBJ1-3; no reliable D call. CDR3 length: 14 residues. V lost 3 bases to trimming and J lost 1 base, with 7 bases between them. Germline V gene lookup returns CDR1 SGHTA and CDR2 FQGNSA. The CDR3 DNA reads as TGTGCCAGCAGCTTCTCAGTATCTGGAAACACCATATATTTT. It is translated as CASSFSVSGNTIYF.

The chain uses TRBV6-6 and TRBJ2-7; weak D call: TRBD2 (5 bases). CDR3 length equals 14 residues. CDR1 and CDR2 (germline): MNHNY, SVGAGI (reference sequence). Trimming cost V 5 bases and J 2 bases, with 13 bases left between them. The CDR3 bases are TGTGCCAGCAGTAAAGGCGGGTCTGCCTACGAGCAGTACTTC. Its protein product is CASSKGGSAYEQYF.

The chain joins TRBV29-1 to TRBJ1-1, with 9 bases matching TRBD1. Looked up from germline, CDR1 is SQVTM and CDR2 is ANQGSEA. This CDR3 has 14 amino acids. The V gene end was trimmed by 7 bases and the J gene end by 1 base; junction bases not matched to a gene: 7. The CDR3 sequence: CSGDRAGGNTEAFF. The CDR3 DNA reads TGCAGCGGGGACAGGGCCGGGGGGAACACTGAAGCTTTCTTT.

The rearrangement joins TRBV11-2 to TRBJ1-6; D is undetermined. Looked up from germline, CDR1 is SGHAT and CDR2 is FQNNGV. V was clipped by 4 bases and J by 6 bases, with 13 bases between them. The CDR3 has 15 residues. CDR3 in amino acids: CASSSSAGPNSPLHF. CDR3 nucleotides: TGTGCCAGCAGCTCCTCCGCAGGCCCTAATTCACCCCTCCACTTT.

Worth noting for this clone: This sample includes further DNA sequences coding for the same CDR3. The gene calls are TRBV28 and TRBJ2-7, with 12 bases lining up with TRBD1. This CDR3 has 14 residues. Germline assignment: CDR1 MDHEN and CDR2 SYDVKM. Trimming at V came to 5 bases and at J to 4 bases, leaving 3 bases not matched to a gene. CDR3: CASSTGQGAYEQYF. The CDR3, as DNA: TGTGCCAGCAGTACGGGACAGGGGGCTTACGAGCAGTACTTC.

The CDR3 DNA follows: TGTGCCAGCAGCTTCGAGGGGGTGGAGACCCAGTACTTC. It yields the protein CASSFEGVETQYF. The chain couples TRBV5-6 to TRBJ2-5; perhaps TRBD1 as D (6 bases). From germline, CDR1 is SGHDT and CDR2 YYEEEE. The CDR3 runs 13 residues. V was pared by 2 bases and J by 5 bases, with 10 bases between.

This clone was detected a few times. The chain carries TRBV7-2 and TRBJ2-1; 7 positions match TRBD2. Germline V gives CDR1 SGHTA, CDR2 FQGNSA. This CDR3 spans 16 amino acids. V was pared by 5 bases and J by 3 bases, with 10 bases of the junction left unmatched. CDR3 in DNA: TGTGCCAGCAGCGTAAAGAAAGCGGGGAACTACAATGAGCAGTTCTTC. Translated, it gives CASSVKKAGNYNEQFF.

This clone was recorded once. The CDR3 spells CASSPTQGDGYTF. CDR3 DNA: TGTGCCAGCTCACCAACCCAGGGGGATGGCTACACCTTC. The genes are TRBV18 and TRBJ1-2, with TRBD1 matching over 7 bases. Germline V gene lookup returns CDR1 KGHSH and CDR2 LQKENI. This CDR3 spans 13 amino acids. With V trimmed by 2 bases and J by 6 bases, 3 bases remained unmatched.

Note on this clone: The same CDR3 is also encoded by other DNA sequences in this sample. This chain links TRBV20-1 with TRBJ1-2; no clear D. The CDR3 consists of 11 residues. Germline V gives CDR1 DFQATT, CDR2 SNEGSKA (reference sequence). Trimming left V 3 bases short and J 3 bases short, with 5 bases between. The CDR3 is CSARADYGYTF. The CDR3 region has the DNA TGCAGTGCTAGGGCAGACTATGGCTACACCTTC.

Notes on this clone: An end of the junction differs from the germline gene, which may be a read error. This chain uses TRBV27 with TRBJ2-5; D remains unclear. This CDR3 comprises 13 residues. Germline values: CDR1 MNHEY, CDR2 SMNVEV (reference sequence). Here the CDR3 DNA reads TGTGCCAGCAGTTTTGCACTTCAAGAGACTCAGTACTTC. Translation: CASSFALQETQYF.

This clone came up a few times. The chain carries TRBV10-3 and TRBJ2-1; 8 nucleotides line up with TRBD2. Germline V gene lookup returns CDR1 ENHRY and CDR2 SYGVKD. V shed 6 bases, J shed 3 bases, and the junction held 4 bases outside the gene matches. This CDR3 comprises 14 residues. The CDR3 reads CAIRDRGGYNEQFF. CDR3 nucleotides: TGTGCCATCAGGGACCGGGGGGGCTACAATGAGCAGTTCTTC.

The chain has TRBV5-6 and TRBJ1-6; 10 bases match TRBD1. The CDR3 length is 16 residues. J lost 7 bases, V lost 0 bases, and 4 bases had no gene match. CDR1 is SGHDT and CDR2 is YYEEEE in the germline V gene. CDR3 loop: CASSLAGTGANSPLHF. CDR3 nucleotides: TGTGCCAGCAGCTTGGCCGGGACAGGGGCAAATTCACCCCTCCACTTT.

J is TRBJ2-2 and V is TRBV27, with D unclear. Germline lookup yields CDR1 MNHEY and CDR2 SMNVEV (reference sequence). Trimming left V 8 bases short and J 6 bases short, with 16 bases between. The CDR3 has 14 residues. The CDR3 spells CASGSLAAPGELFF. The CDR3 DNA reads as TGTGCCAGCGGTAGCCTGGCGGCCCCCGGGGAGCTGTTTTTT.